These 19 T cell receptor beta chains were sequenced from one sample in a study of T cell responses to AZD1222 COVID-19 vaccine. Assay: immunoSEQ multiplex PCR; the TCRdb copy retains only in-frame clones and omits some. The sample carries 95,000 to 150,000 clones, about 87% recorded once. Sequencing used peripheral blood, obtained on day 0 of AZD1222 vaccination. Receptor source: an adult in good health.

J is TRBJ2-7 and V is TRBV29-1; D not resolved. V gave up 4 bases and J gave up 1 base, with 11 bases separating them. Germline V gives CDR1 SQVTM, CDR2 ANQGSEA. CDR3 length: 13 amino acids. DNA for the CDR3: TGCAGCGTTGTTTCAGGCCCGTCCTACGAGCAGTACTTC. This gives the protein CSVVSGPSYEQYF.

This clone was detected a few times. The chain links TRBV11-2 to TRBJ2-5, with D hard to call. Trimming left V 1 base short and J 7 bases short, with 10 bases between. The CDR3 runs 13 residues. Germline assignment: CDR1 SGHAT and CDR2 FQNNGV. CDR3 DNA: TGTGCCAGCAGCTTAGCGGTTAGGAGGACCCAGTACTTC. Translating it yields CASSLAVRRTQYF.

A few counts support this clone. V usage is TRBV19 and J usage is TRBJ2-2; 7 bases match TRBD2. V was clipped by 3 bases and J by 4 bases; unmatched bases: 8. Germline V gene sequence: CDR1 LNHDA, CDR2 SQIVND (reference sequence). The CDR3 loop spans 16 amino acids. CDR3 sequence reads: CASSIGSGGGTGELFF. The CDR3 DNA reads TGTGCCAGTAGTATCGGTTCGGGGGGTGGCACCGGGGAGCTGTTTTTT.

This clone was observed once. This chain links TRBV19 with TRBJ2-7; 9 bases agree with TRBD1. There are 12 residues in the CDR3. V dropped 9 bases and J dropped 1; count of bases not matched to a gene: 1. In germline, CDR1 is LNHDA, CDR2 SQIVND (reference sequence). Here the CDR3 DNA reads TGTGCCAGCGGACAGGGGTCCTACGAGCAGTACTTC. Amino acid sequence: CASGQGSYEQYF. The whole variable domain, remainder taken from reference TRBV19 and TRBJ2-7, is DGGITQSPKYLFRKEGQNVTLSCEQNLNHDAMYWYRQDPGQGLRLIYYSQIVNDFQKGDIAEGYSVSREKKESFPLTVTSAQKNPTAFYLCASGQGSYEQYFGPGTRLTVT.

The CDR3 sequence: CASSLTSEVSETQYF. For the CDR3, the DNA is TGCGCCAGCAGCTTGACTAGCGAAGTTTCCGAGACCCAGTACTTC. V usage is TRBV5-1 and J usage is TRBJ2-5; TRBD2 matches at 7 bases. This CDR3 contains 15 residues. Losses at the gene ends were 1 base for V and 5 bases for J; bases not matched to a gene: 8. Per the germline V gene, CDR1 is SGHRS and CDR2 is YFSETQ.

This rearrangement joins TRBV24-1 to TRBJ2-7; 9 bases are a match to TRBD1. This CDR3 comprises 15 residues. Germline lookup yields CDR1 KGHDR and CDR2 SFDVKD. The V gene end was trimmed by 4 bases and the J gene end by 3 bases; junction bases not matched to a gene: 6. CDR3 DNA: TGTGCCACCAGTGACGGGACAGGGCGACGCTACGAGCAGTACTTC. It is translated as CATSDGTGRRYEQYF.

The chain carries TRBV5-4 and TRBJ1-2; D call uncertain. Germline V CDR1 and CDR2: SGHNT, YYREEE (reference sequence). CDR3 size: 13 residues. Trimming took 4 bases from V and 4 from J, leaving 11 bases between them. The CDR3 loop is CASSAEGAYGYTF. The CDR3 coding sequence is TGTGCCAGCAGCGCTGAAGGCGCCTATGGCTACACCTTC.

In this sample, this clone turned up once. This sample includes further DNA sequences coding for the same CDR3. CDR3 amino acids: CASSFSGTSYEQYF. CDR3 coding DNA: TGCGCCAGCAGCTTTAGCGGCACTTCCTACGAGCAGTACTTC. This chain uses TRBV5-1 with TRBJ2-7; tentatively, D is TRBD2 (6 bases). This CDR3 region has 14 residues. Germline CDR1 reads SGHRS; CDR2 reads YFSETQ. Trimming shortened V by 2 bases and J by 1 base, and 10 bases separated the two germline ends.

The J gene is TRBJ1-5, the V gene TRBV28; 9 positions match TRBD1. The CDR3 runs to 17 residues. Per germline, CDR1 MDHEN and CDR2 SYDVKM. With V trimmed by 6 bases and J by 2 bases, 11 bases remained unmatched. The CDR3 sequence is CASSSGTGIQGNQPQHF. The CDR3 nucleotides read TGTGCCAGCAGCTCCGGGACAGGGATTCAGGGCAATCAGCCCCAGCATTTT. Using reference TRBV28 and TRBJ1-5 for the parts outside the CDR3, the full variable domain is DVKVTQSSRYLVKRTGEKVFLECVQDMDHENMFWYRQDPGLGLRLIYFSYDVKMKEKGDIPEGYSVSREKKERFSLILESASTNQTSMYLCASSSGTGIQGNQPQHFGDGTRLSIL.

To note about this clone: This sample includes further DNA sequences coding for the same CDR3. In DNA form, the CDR3 reads TGTGCCAGCTCACCCCCCGGGCTTGAGACCCAGTACTTC. This codes for CASSPPGLETQYF. The chain is built from TRBV18 and TRBJ2-5; D is undetermined. The germline V and J ends were trimmed by 3 bases and 5 bases, with 10 bases remaining between them. The germline gives CDR1 KGHSH, CDR2 LQKENI. The CDR3 spans 13 residues.

V and J are TRBV2 and TRBJ1-1; possible D gene TRBD1, 5 bases. Trimming left V 10 bases short and J 2 bases short, with 14 bases between. Germline CDR1 is SNHLY and CDR2 is FYNNEI. The CDR3 totals 13 residues. CDR3 residues: CATNGAANTEAFF. For the CDR3, the DNA is TGTGCCACCAATGGGGCAGCAAACACTGAAGCTTTCTTT.

This clone came up once. The gene calls are TRBV21-1 and TRBJ2-2; TRBD2 is taken as the D call from the table, unchecked against the DNA. TRBV21-1 is a pseudogene. The CDR3 is 13 residues long. The CDR3 sequence is CASPGLAGEELFF. Here the CDR3 DNA reads TGTGCCAGTCCGGGACTAGCCGGTGAGGAGCTGTTTTTT.

The V gene is TRBV5-4, the J gene TRBJ2-3; TRBD2 aligns across 8 bases. The V and J ends lost 2 bases and 6 bases, in that order; junction bases with no gene match: 8. This CDR3 has 15 amino acids. Germline CDR1 reads SGHNT; CDR2 reads YYREEE (reference sequence). CDR3 bases: TGTGCCAGCAGCTTAGGCGGGAGGCAGCGGGATACGCAGTATTTT. Amino acid sequence: CASSLGGRQRDTQYF.

The chain recombines TRBV7-2 with TRBJ2-7; D not certain. Germline-derived CDR1 and CDR2 are SGHTA and FQGNSA. V lost 4 bases and J lost 3, with 13 bases in between. This CDR3 comprises 14 residues. The CDR3 loop is CASSSPLRYYEQYF. As DNA, the CDR3 is TGTGCCAGCAGCTCCCCCCTCCGATACTACGAGCAGTACTTC. Combining the CDR3 with reference TRBV7-2 and TRBJ2-7 gives the whole variable domain GAGVSQSPSNKVTEKGKDVELRCDPISGHTALYWYRQSLGQGLEFLIYFQGNSAPDKSGLPSDRFSAERTGGSVSTLTIQRTQQEDSAVYLCASSSPLRYYEQYFGPGTRLTVT.

V gene TRBV7-2 combines with J gene TRBJ1-3; 7 bases agree with TRBD1. V gave up 5 bases and J gave up 0 bases; unmatched junction bases: 7. This CDR3 spans 16 amino acids. Germline CDR1 SGHTA, CDR2 FQGNSA. The CDR3 reads CASSERDRVSGNTIYF. Here the CDR3 DNA reads TGTGCCAGCAGCGAGAGAGACAGGGTCTCTGGAAACACCATATATTTT.

This chain connects TRBV5-1 to TRBJ1-3; a weak D match, TRBD1 (5 bases). V lost 4 bases, J lost 2 bases, and 13 bases lay in between. The CDR3 extends over 15 amino acids. Germline V CDR1 and CDR2: SGHRS, YFSETQ. The CDR3 sequence is CASSPGTRTGNTIYF. Written as DNA, the CDR3 is TGCGCCAGCAGCCCAGGGACCCGGACTGGAAACACCATATATTTT.

The chain carries TRBV27 and TRBJ2-1; 8 bases match TRBD2. Germline CDR1 reads MNHEY; CDR2 reads SMNVEV (reference sequence). V gave up 4 bases and J gave up 4 bases; unmatched junction bases: 3. The CDR3 runs to 14 residues. The CDR3 DNA reads as TGTGCCAGCAGTTGGCAGCGGGGGTACAATGAGCAGTTCTTC. It translates to CASSWQRGYNEQFF.

The rearrangement uses TRBV27 and TRBJ1-4, with 7 nucleotides matching TRBD1. This CDR3 has 14 residues. Germline CDR1 is MNHEY and CDR2 is SMNVEV (reference sequence). Trimming removed 3 bases from V and 4 bases from J; junction bases left unmatched: 2. CDR3 in DNA: TGTGCCAGCAGTTTTAGACAGGGTAATGAAAAACTGTTTTTT. Residues: CASSFRQGNEKLFF.

The chain uses TRBV9 and TRBJ2-2; D not certain. The V end was cut by 2 bases, the J end by 2 bases, with 16 bases between. Germline values: CDR1 SGDLS, CDR2 YYNGEE. The CDR3 covers 17 residues. The CDR3 DNA sequence: TGTGCCAGCAGCGTCTCAGTGGCAGACCCTAACACCGGGGAGCTGTTTTTT. It yields the protein CASSVSVADPNTGELFF. The full variable domain, completed using reference TRBV9 and TRBJ2-2, is DSGVTQTPKHLITATGQRVTLRCSPRSGDLSVYWYQQSLDQGLQFLIQYYNGEERAKGNILERFSAQQFPDLHSELNLSSLELGDSALYFCASSVSVADPNTGELFFGEGSRLTVL.